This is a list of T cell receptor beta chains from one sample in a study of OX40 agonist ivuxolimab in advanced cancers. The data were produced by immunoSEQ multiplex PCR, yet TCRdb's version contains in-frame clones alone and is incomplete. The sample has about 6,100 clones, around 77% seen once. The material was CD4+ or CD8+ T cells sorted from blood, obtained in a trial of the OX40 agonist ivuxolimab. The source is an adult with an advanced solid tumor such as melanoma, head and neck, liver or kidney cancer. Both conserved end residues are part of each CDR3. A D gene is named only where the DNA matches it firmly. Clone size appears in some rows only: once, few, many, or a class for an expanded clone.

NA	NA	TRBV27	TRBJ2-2	CASSLIGSGELFF	TGTGCCAGCAGTTTAATAGGCTCCGGGGAGCTGTTTTTT
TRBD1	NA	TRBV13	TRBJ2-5	CASSAPQGIGETQYF	TGTGCCAGCAGCGCGCCACAGGGGATTGGAGAGACCCAGTACTTC
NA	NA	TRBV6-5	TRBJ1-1	CASSRSTGMNTEAFF	TGTGCCAGCAGTCGATCGACAGGTATGAACACTGAAGCTTTCTTT
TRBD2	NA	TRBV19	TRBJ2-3	CAKEAWTSGGHTDTQYF	TGTGCCAAGGAGGCCTGGACTAGCGGGGGACACACAGATACGCAGTATTTT
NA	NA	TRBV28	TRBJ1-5	CASSLSPGNSNQPQHF	TGTGCCAGCAGTTTATCCCCCGGGAATAGCAATCAGCCCCAGCATTTT
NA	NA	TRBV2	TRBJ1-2	CASSPRRLGDYGYTF	TGTGCCAGCTCGCCGCGCCGATTGGGAGACTATGGCTACACCTTC
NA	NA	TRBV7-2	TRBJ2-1	CASSPLARTNEQFF	TGTGCCAGCAGCCCGTTAGCGCGGACTAATGAGCAGTTCTTC
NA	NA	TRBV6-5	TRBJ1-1	CAIFDLLGTEAFF	TGTGCCATCTTCGACCTACTGGGCACTGAAGCTTTCTTT
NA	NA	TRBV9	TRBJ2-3	CASSLAGGRSTDTQYF	TGTGCCAGCAGCCTCGCCGGAGGGAGGAGCACAGATACGCAGTATTTT
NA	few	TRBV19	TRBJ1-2	CASSIGNQGDGYTF	TGTGCCAGTAGTATAGGCAATCAGGGAGACGGCTACACCTTC
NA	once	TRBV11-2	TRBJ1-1	CASMGIGQTTMNTEAFF	TGTGCCAGCATGGGGATCGGACAAACCACTATGAACACTGAAGCTTTCTTT
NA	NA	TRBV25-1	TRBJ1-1	CASSESLGAGTEAFF	TGTGCCAGCAGTGAATCCCTGGGGGCGGGGACTGAAGCTTTCTTT
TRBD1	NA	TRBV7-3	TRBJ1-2	CASSPGTGGYGYTF	TGTGCCAGCAGCCCGGGGACAGGAGGCTATGGCTACACCTTC
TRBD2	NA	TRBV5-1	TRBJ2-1	CASSLSGGPLAGFYNEQFF	TGCGCCAGCAGCTTGTCGGGCGGACCACTAGCGGGTTTCTACAATGAGCAGTTCTTC
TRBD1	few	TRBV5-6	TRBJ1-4	CASSSRTGWGELFF	TGTGCCAGCAGTTCACGGACAGGATGGGGTGAACTGTTTTTT
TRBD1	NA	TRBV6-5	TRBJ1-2	CASSITGDYGYTF	TGTGCCAGCAGCATTACAGGGGACTATGGCTACACCTTC
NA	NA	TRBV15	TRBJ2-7	CATSRDSRAYQQYF	TGTGCCACCAGCAGAGATTCTAGGGCCTACCAGCAGTACTTC
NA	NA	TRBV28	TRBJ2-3	CASTIEGRTDTQYF	TGTGCCAGCACGATCGAGGGGCGCACAGATACGCAGTATTTT
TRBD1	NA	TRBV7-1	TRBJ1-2	CASSPGTGGYGYTF	TGTGCCAGCAGCCCGGGGACAGGAGGCTATGGCTACACCTTC
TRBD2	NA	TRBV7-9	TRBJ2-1	CASSLDGGGGADEQFF	TGTGCCAGCAGCTTAGATGGAGGCGGGGGGGCTGATGAGCAGTTCTTC
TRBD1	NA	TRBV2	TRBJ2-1	CASSELTGVNEQFF	TGTGCCAGCAGTGAATTAACAGGGGTGAATGAGCAGTTCTTC
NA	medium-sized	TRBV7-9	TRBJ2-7	CASSFSFYEQYF	TGTGCCAGCAGCTTTTCCTTCTACGAGCAGTACTTC
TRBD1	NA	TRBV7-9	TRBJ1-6	CATEHQGQGENSPLHF	TGTGCCACCGAACACCAGGGACAGGGGGAAAATTCACCCCTCCACTTT
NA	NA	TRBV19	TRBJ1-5	CASSIPTNQPQHF	TGTGCCAGTAGTATCCCCACTAATCAGCCCCAGCATTTT
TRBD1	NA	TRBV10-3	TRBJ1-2	CAISDLGGGTGGGYGYTF	TGTGCCATCAGTGATCTAGGAGGGGGAACAGGGGGCGGCTATGGCTACACCTTC
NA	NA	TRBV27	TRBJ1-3	CASSLSRTSGNTIYF	TGTGCCAGCAGTTTAAGCAGAACCTCTGGAAACACCATATATTTT
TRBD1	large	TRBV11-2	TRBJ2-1	CASSLIFGTGGSYNEQFF	TGTGCCAGCAGCTTAATCTTCGGGACAGGGGGCTCCTACAATGAGCAGTTCTTC
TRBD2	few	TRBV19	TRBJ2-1	CASSNPAGAQQNEQFF	TGTGCCAGTAGTAATCCGGCGGGAGCCCAACAAAATGAGCAGTTCTTC
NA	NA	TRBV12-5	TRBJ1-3	CASGLPRGGSGNTIYF	TGTGCTAGTGGTTTGCCACGGGGGGGCTCTGGAAACACCATATATTTT
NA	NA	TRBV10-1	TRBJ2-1	CASSEGQWKFF	TGCGCCAGCAGTGAAGGACAGTGGAAGTTCTTC
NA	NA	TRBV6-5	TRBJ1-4	CASSPAGGLDEKLFF	TGTGCCAGCAGTCCCGCGGGGGGTCTTGATGAAAAACTGTTTTTT
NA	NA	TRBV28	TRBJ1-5	CASTSLYGPPNQPQHF	TGTGCCAGCACCTCCTTATACGGCCCTCCCAATCAGCCCCAGCATTTT
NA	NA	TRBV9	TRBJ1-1	CASSVIADTEAFF	TGTGCCAGCAGCGTTATCGCGGACACTGAAGCTTTCTTT
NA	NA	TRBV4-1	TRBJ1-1	CASSQVAYTEAFF	TGCGCCAGCAGCCAAGTAGCGTACACTGAAGCTTTCTTT
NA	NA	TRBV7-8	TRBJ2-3	CASRGEDTQYF	TGTGCCAGCAGAGGCGAAGATACGCAGTATTTT
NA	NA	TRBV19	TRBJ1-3	CASTIGQRNTIYF	TGTGCCAGTACCATCGGGCAGAGGAACACCATATATTTT
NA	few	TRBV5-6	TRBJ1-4	CASSPGPGGEKLFF	TGTGCCAGCAGCCCGGGCCCAGGCGGGGAAAAACTGTTTTTT
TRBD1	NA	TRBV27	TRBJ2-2	CASSLGAGTGVTGELFF	TGTGCCAGCAGCCTAGGGGCCGGGACAGGGGTAACCGGGGAGCTGTTTTTT
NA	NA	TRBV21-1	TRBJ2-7	CASSKGEVRAYEQYF	TGTGCCAGCAGCAAAGGGGAGGTCCGCGCCTACGAGCAGTACTTC
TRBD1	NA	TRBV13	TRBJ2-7	CASSPQGASSYEQYF	TGTGCCAGCAGCCCACAGGGGGCCTCATCCTACGAGCAGTACTTC
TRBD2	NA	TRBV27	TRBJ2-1	CASSTGTSGGGSYNEQFF	TGTGCCAGCAGTACCGGGACTAGCGGGGGGGGCTCCTACAATGAGCAGTTCTTC
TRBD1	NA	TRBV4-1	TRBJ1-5	CASSQDAGTGGPPQHF	TGCGCCAGCAGCCAAGATGCTGGGACAGGGGGTCCGCCCCAGCATTTT
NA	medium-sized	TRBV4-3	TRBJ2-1	CASSHLLGDVYNEQFF	TGCGCCAGCAGCCACTTGTTGGGCGATGTCTACAATGAGCAGTTCTTC
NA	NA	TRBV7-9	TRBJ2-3	CASSSLIYTQYF	TGTGCCAGCAGCTCGTTAATTTATACGCAGTATTTT
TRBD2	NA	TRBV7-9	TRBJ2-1	CASSPGLSAGNEQFF	TGTGCCAGCAGCCCGGGACTATCCGCGGGGAATGAGCAGTTCTTC
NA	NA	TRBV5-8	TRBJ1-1	CASSLWGSSGPWGTEAFF	TGTGCCAGCAGCTTGTGGGGGAGTTCAGGACCCTGGGGAACTGAAGCTTTCTTT
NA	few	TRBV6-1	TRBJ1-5	CASSEREGFNQPQHF	TGTGCCAGCAGTGAACGGGAGGGTTTCAATCAGCCCCAGCATTTT
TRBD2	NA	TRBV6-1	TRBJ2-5	CASSEEGSGSRKTQYF	TGTGCCAGCAGTGAAGAGGGGAGCGGGAGTAGGAAGACCCAGTACTTC
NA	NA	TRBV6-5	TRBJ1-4	CASSYLGPNEKLFF	TGTGCCAGCAGTTACTTGGGGCCTAATGAAAAACTGTTTTTT
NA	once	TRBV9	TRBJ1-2	CASSTTTWGGYGYTF	TGTGCCAGCAGCACGACGACATGGGGGGGATATGGCTACACCTTC
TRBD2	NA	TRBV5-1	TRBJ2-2	CASSLPAAGVNTGELFF	TGCGCCAGCAGCTTGCCCGCAGCGGGGGTGAACACCGGGGAGCTGTTTTTT
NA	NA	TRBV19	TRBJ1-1	CASSYLSGSRGEAFF	TGTGCCAGTAGTTACCTCTCAGGGTCGCGTGGTGAAGCTTTCTTT
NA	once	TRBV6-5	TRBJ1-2	CASRPPGGGNGYTF	TGTGCCAGCAGGCCTCCTGGGGGTGGGAATGGCTACACCTTC